Reported below is one T cell receptor (beta chain). These data belong to a study of CD8+CD57+ T cells in acquired aplastic anemia. For the study at large: Across the sorted CD4+ and CD8+ cells, DNA amounts averaged approximately 3 ug.

CD8+CD57+ cell expansion, shown by flow cytometry, had occurred in the patients selected for sequencing. The study sampled blood from patients who had received no therapy. Genomic DNA served as template for TCR beta VDJ and CDR3 profiling. TCRdb re-analysed the reads in MiXCR, keeping a single row per CDR3 protein. The sample contains approximately 300,000 distinct CDR3 sequences, around three fifths of which appear only once. Sequences were obtained from sorted CD4+, CD8+, or CD8+CD57+ T cells (not recorded which) from PBMCs. This TCR was recovered from a human donor with aplastic anemia.

CDR3 nucleotide sequence: TGTGCCAGCAGTCATTTATGGGACAGGGCCTACAATGAGCAGTTCTTC. Translating it yields CASSHLWDRAYNEQFF. The V gene is TRBV25-1, the J gene TRBJ2-1; 9 bases match TRBD1. V trimming: 5 bases; J trimming: 2 bases; junction bases outside the gene matches: 7. This CDR3 has 16 amino acids. CDR1 and CDR2 (germline): MGHDK, SYGVNS.